This entry lists 10 T cell receptor beta chains sequenced from one sample in a study of CD8+ T cells in alopecia areata. RNA was extracted and reverse transcribed into cDNA as the sequencing template. Assay used: immunoSEQ multiplex PCR; TCRdb lists only in-frame clones, some missing. Seen here are 200,000 to 250,000 clones, 57% observed once, and the top ten hold 0.45%. The specimen was CD4+ T cells sorted from blood, collected at week 0. The receptor source for this set is a human donor with alopecia areata.

The chain couples TRBV11-1 to TRBJ2-3; no clear D gene. Germline assignment: CDR1 SGHAT and CDR2 FQDESV (reference sequence). Trimming shortened V by 3 bases and J by 2 bases, and 9 bases separated the two germline ends. There are 14 residues in the CDR3. The CDR3 region has the DNA TGTGCCAGCAGCTTCGCCTCCAACACAGATACGCAGTATTTT. Translated: CASSFASNTDTQYF.

The rearrangement joins TRBV7-9 to TRBJ1-6; no definite D call. Germline values: CDR1 SEHNR, CDR2 FQNEAQ (reference sequence). The CDR3 extends over 15 amino acids. V lost 3 bases, J lost 8 bases, and 14 bases lay in between. The CDR3 is CASSLSGFAHSPLHF. CDR3 sequence (DNA): TGTGCCAGCAGCTTGAGTGGCTTCGCACATTCACCCCTCCACTTT.

This clone has more than one count but fewer than ten. V usage is TRBV19 and J usage is TRBJ1-5; D gene uncertain. Germline V gene data show CDR1 as LNHDA and CDR2 as SQIVND (reference sequence). This CDR3 has 12 residues. V was pared by 3 bases and J by 2 bases, with 2 bases between. The CDR3 nucleotides are TGTGCCAGTAGTATCGGCAATCAGCCCCAGCATTTT. This encodes CASSIGNQPQHF.

The rearrangement uses TRBV18 and TRBJ2-3; D is unclear. Germline V CDR1 and CDR2: KGHSH, LQKENI. V lost 0 bases to trimming and J lost 0 bases, with 13 bases between them. The CDR3 sequence is 17 residues long. The CDR3 reads CASSPPPAAPSTDTQYF. The DNA for the CDR3 is TGTGCCAGCTCACCACCGCCTGCCGCCCCTAGCACAGATACGCAGTATTTT. Based on the CDR3 plus reference TRBV18 and TRBJ2-3, the full variable domain is NAGVMQNPRHLVRRRGQEARLRCSPMKGHSHVYWYRQLPEEGLKFMVYLQKENIIDESGMPKERFSAEFPKEGPSILRIQQVVRGDSAAYFCASSPPPAAPSTDTQYFGPGTRLTVL.

This clone occurred a few times. This chain joins TRBV2 and TRBJ1-4, with no clear D. Trimming stripped 3 bases from V and 3 bases from J, with 8 bases between. CDR1 is SNHLY, CDR2 FYNNEI, per germline. The CDR3 has 14 residues. The CDR3 DNA reads as TGTGCCAGCAGTGAGGGGAGAGCTAATGAAAAACTGTTTTTT. This codes for CASSEGRANEKLFF.

This chain connects TRBV30 to TRBJ2-1, with D maybe TRBD1 (5 bases). Germline CDR1 is GTSNPN and CDR2 is SVGIG (reference sequence). Trimming pared 8 bases from V and 5 bases from J, leaving 10 bases between. CDR3 size: 11 residues. The CDR3, as DNA: TGTGCCGGATACAGGAACAATGAGCAGTTCTTC. Translation: CAGYRNNEQFF.

The chain recombines TRBV15 with TRBJ1-3; D uncertain. This CDR3 has 12 amino acids. CDR1 and CDR2 (germline): LNHNV, YYDKDF (reference sequence). Trimming stripped 0 bases from V and 5 bases from J, with 2 bases between. CDR3: CATSRDRNTIYF. The CDR3 nucleotides are TGTGCCACCAGCAGAGATCGAAACACCATATATTTT. The full variable domain, completed using reference TRBV15 and TRBJ1-3, is DAMVIQNPRYQVTQFGKPVTLSCSQTLNHNVMYWYQQKSSQAPKLLFHYYDKDFNNEADTPDNFQSRRPNTSFCFLDIRSPGLGDTAMYLCATSRDRNTIYFGEGSWLTVV.

The rearrangement links TRBV6-5 to TRBJ2-2, with 7 bases matching TRBD2. Germline CDR1 reads MNHEY; CDR2 reads SVGAGI. J gave up 4 bases and V 10 bases, and 9 bases lay outside the gene matches. This CDR3 comprises 14 residues. The CDR3 sequence: CATRGVRGTGELFF. The CDR3 DNA follows: TGTGCCACCCGGGGGGTACGTGGCACCGGGGAGCTGTTTTTT.

The rearrangement links TRBV7-9 to TRBJ2-7, with D tentatively TRBD1 (7 bases). V lost 1 base and J lost 6, with 22 bases in between. Germline V gene sequence: CDR1 SEHNR, CDR2 FQNEAQ (reference sequence). The CDR3 loop spans 17 amino acids. The chain's CDR3 is CASSLEGVVGQRAEQYF. The CDR3 nucleotides read TGTGCCAGCAGCTTAGAAGGGGTAGTGGGACAGCGGGCCGAGCAGTACTTC.

The rearrangement joins TRBV5-1 to TRBJ2-7; TRBD2 is a possible D gene (5 bases). The V and J ends lost 4 bases and 3 bases respectively, with 14 bases between them. This CDR3 spans 14 amino acids. Germline V lookup: CDR1 SGHRS, CDR2 YFSETQ. CDR3 protein: CASSPAGVGYEQYF. In DNA, the CDR3 is TGCGCCAGCAGCCCCGCCGGGGTAGGCTACGAGCAGTACTTC.